What follows are 3 T cell receptor beta chains derived from one specimen sequenced in a study of regulatory T cells in long-lasting Graves disease. Building of the TCR beta libraries involved iRepertoire HTBI primers and Arm-PCR of CDR3 regions. TCRdb re-called the multiplex PCR reads through MiXCR, storing one row per CDR3 protein. The sample includes about 540,000 distinct CDR3 sequences, roughly 12% of them seen just once. This sample's time point: newly diagnosed GD, antithyroid drugs for less than 3 months. Researchers made the TCR library from RNA that was extracted from PBMCs. These data are also associated with another study on T cells in Graves' hyperthyroidism and ophthalmopathy.

The material was peripheral blood mononuclear cells (PBMCs), obtained at new diagnosis, from a patient treated with antithyroid drugs. Every receptor here comes from a man younger than 40 with Graves disease.

Many counts were recorded for this clonotype. The rearrangement links TRBV12-3 or TRBV12-4 to TRBJ2-2; TRBD1 aligns across 9 bases. This CDR3 comprises 15 residues. Trimming removed 5 bases from V and 6 bases from J; junction bases left unmatched: 7. The CDR3 DNA reads TGTGCCAGCAGTCGGACACAGGGGGCGCCCGGGGAGCTGTTTTTT. The encoded protein is CASSRTQGAPGELFF.

This clonotype appeared many times. This rearrangement joins TRBV11-2 to TRBJ1-1, with no clear D. This CDR3 is built from 12 residues. V was clipped by 5 bases and J by 6 bases, with 10 bases between them. CDR1 SGHAT and CDR2 FQNNGV come from the germline V gene. CDR3 DNA: TGTGCCAGCAGCCAAACAGTCGCTGAAGCTTTCTTT. Translating gives CASSQTVAEAFF.

The chain combines TRBV20-1 with TRBJ1-5; D perhaps matches TRBD1 (6 bases). Trimming shortened V by 5 bases and J by 3 bases, and 14 bases separated the two germline ends. The CDR3 sequence is 14 residues long. The V gene's germline CDR1 is DFQATT and CDR2 SNEGSKA (reference sequence). The CDR3 DNA follows: TGCAGTGCTCCATCAGGGGTTATCAATCAGCCCCAGCATTTT. It yields the protein CSAPSGVINQPQHF.